A single sample gave rise to the 21 T cell receptor beta chains below, sequenced in a study of T cells in Graves' hyperthyroidism and ophthalmopathy. Amplification of TCR beta CDR3 regions was performed using RNA transcripts as template. The HTBI set primed first-round TCR CDR3 RT-PCR. One entry per CDR3 protein, called by TCRdb with MiXCR from the multiplex PCR reads. Here the sample spans 450,000 to 550,000 distinct CDR3 sequences, roughly a quarter being singletons. The specimen was blood. The receptor set was obtained from a woman in her twenties or thirties with Graves' ophthalmopathy.

This clonotype was seen at least ten times. V and J are TRBV11-2 and TRBJ2-7; TRBD1 matches 7 bases. CDR3 length equals 13 residues. In germline, CDR1 is SGHAT, CDR2 FQNNGV. Germline trimming cut 9 bases from V and 5 bases from J; bases unmatched to any gene: 10. The CDR3 protein is CASVVGTADEQYF. The CDR3 region has the DNA TGTGCCAGTGTGGTCGGGACAGCGGACGAGCAGTACTTC.

The chain couples TRBV7-8 to TRBJ1-1; D may be TRBD1 (5 bases). Trimming pared 2 bases from V and 0 bases from J, leaving 10 bases between. Germline CDR1 is SGHVS and CDR2 is FQNEAQ. The CDR3 loop spans 15 amino acids. CDR3 region: CASSLRQTLNTEAFF. The CDR3 DNA reads TGTGCCAGCAGCTTACGACAGACCCTGAACACTGAAGCTTTCTTT.

A word on this clonotype: A much larger clone is a single base away; this may be a read error. The chain links TRBV28 to TRBJ2-5; the match to TRBD2 covers 8 bases. Germline CDR1 and CDR2: MDHEN and SYDVKM. The CDR3 spans 13 residues. This CDR3 is CASRPTSVETKYF. The CDR3 DNA follows: TGTGCCAGCAGACCGACTAGCGTAGAGACCAAGTACTTC.

The chain uses TRBV6-1 and TRBJ1-2; the match to TRBD1 covers 8 bases. V was clipped by 7 bases and J by 7 bases; unmatched bases: 11. This CDR3 region has 14 residues. Germline V CDR1 and CDR2: MNHNS, SASEGT. CDR3 sequence (DNA): TGTGCCAGCAACACAGGACAGGGCATTCGTGGCTACACCTTC. Its translation is CASNTGQGIRGYTF.

This clonotype was seen a handful of times. The chain combines TRBV12-3 or TRBV12-4 with TRBJ1-1; TRBD1 matches at 7 bases. Trimming cost V 3 bases and J 4 bases; bases outside gene matches: 11. The CDR3 sequence is 16 residues long. The CDR3 DNA sequence: TGTGCCAGCAGTTTGGCAGGGGGAGTTGGTGGCACTGAAGCTTTCTTT. This gives the protein CASSLAGGVGGTEAFF.

V is TRBV7-3 and J is TRBJ2-5; D is undetermined. CDR1 is SGHTA and CDR2 is FQGTGA in the germline V gene. The CDR3 length is 13 residues. Trimming stripped 2 bases from V and 5 bases from J, with 9 bases between. The CDR3 reads CASSLRRAETQYF. CDR3 in DNA: TGTGCCAGCAGCTTACGAAGGGCGGAGACCCAGTACTTC.

There are many counts of this clonotype. V is TRBV27 and J is TRBJ2-7; TRBD1 matches at 7 bases. The junction had 7 bases not matched to a gene; V was cut back by 6 bases and J by 2 bases. CDR1 MNHEY and CDR2 SMNVEV come from the germline V gene (reference sequence). This CDR3 spans 14 amino acids. CDR3 in amino acids: CASRLRDSAYEQYF. In nucleotides, the CDR3 is TGTGCCAGCAGGCTCCGGGACAGCGCCTACGAGCAGTACTTC.

This clonotype was recorded at least ten times. The genes are TRBV6-5 and TRBJ2-7; 9 bases line up with TRBD1. Germline CDR1 MNHEY, CDR2 SVGAGI. The CDR3 runs to 15 residues. V lost 6 bases and J lost 6; bases outside the gene matches: 12. CDR3 bases: TGTGCCAGCAGCTTACCCCGGGACAGGGTATCCGAGCAGTACTTC. It translates to CASSLPRDRVSEQYF.

V and J are TRBV11-2 and TRBJ1-1; no definite D call. Trimming left V 1 base short and J 5 bases short, with 17 bases between. This CDR3 is built from 16 residues. Germline V lookup: CDR1 SGHAT, CDR2 FQNNGV. In DNA, the CDR3 is TGTGCCAGCAGCTTAGGAGGATTCCTGCTCGCTACTGAAGCTTTCTTT. This sequence encodes CASSLGGFLLATEAFF.

This clonotype was found many times. This chain joins TRBV6-1 and TRBJ1-1; TRBD1 agrees at 8 bases. V dropped 5 bases and J dropped 2; count of bases not matched to a gene: 7. Germline V gene lookup returns CDR1 MNHNS and CDR2 SASEGT. The CDR3 contains 15 residues. The CDR3 loop is CASSPGQGYNTEAFF. In DNA form, the CDR3 reads TGTGCCAGCAGTCCTGGACAGGGCTATAACACTGAAGCTTTCTTT.

On this clonotype itself: Just one base apart from a much larger clone, this may be a read error. The gene calls are TRBV19 and TRBJ2-2, with a tentative D call TRBD1 (6 bases). Germline CDR1 LNHDA, CDR2 SQIVND (reference sequence). The CDR3 is made up of 13 amino acids. CDR3 in DNA: TGTGCCAGTAGTATGGGGGACACCGGGGAGCTGTGTTTT. Translation gives CASSMGDTGELCF.

There are many counts of this clonotype. The V gene is TRBV10-3, the J gene TRBJ2-5; TRBD1 agrees at 10 bases. Germline-derived CDR1 and CDR2 are ENHRY and SYGVKD. Trimming at V came to 0 bases and at J to 4 bases, leaving 2 bases not matched to a gene. This CDR3 contains 15 residues. As DNA, the CDR3 is TGTGCCATCAGTGAGTCTAGGGACAGGGGAGAGACCCAGTACTTC. This translates into CAISESRDRGETQYF.

This clonotype was seen many times. The V and J genes are TRBV6-2 or TRBV6-3 and TRBJ1-5, with 9 nucleotides matching TRBD1. The junction had 11 bases not matched to a gene; V was cut back by 5 bases and J by 3 bases. This CDR3 has 17 residues. From germline, CDR1 is MNHEY and CDR2 SVGEGT. For the CDR3, the DNA is TGTGCCAGCAGTGGAACAAGGGGACAGGGATCCAATCAGCCCCAGCATTTT. Its protein is CASSGTRGQGSNQPQHF.

Ten or more counts support this clonotype. The V gene is TRBV19, the J gene TRBJ2-5; D is possibly TRBD2 (6 bases). The CDR3 has 13 amino acids. V was cut by 4 bases and J by 5 bases, with 11 bases left in between. CDR1 and CDR2 from the germline V gene are LNHDA and SQIVND (reference sequence). CDR3 nucleotide sequence: TGTGCCAGTAGTAGTTACCTAGCGGAGACCCAGTACTTC. Its protein product is CASSSYLAETQYF.

The chain links TRBV30 to TRBJ1-3; D uncertain. The CDR3 is 12 amino acids. CDR1 is GTSNPN and CDR2 is SVGIG in the germline V gene (reference sequence). The V end was cut by 5 bases, the J end by 7 bases, with 12 bases between. As DNA, the CDR3 is TGTGCCTGGGCAGGACCGCCGAACACCATATATTTT. Protein product: CAWAGPPNTIYF.

The chain combines TRBV6-2 or TRBV6-3 with TRBJ2-7; perhaps TRBD2 as D (5 bases). Looked up from germline, CDR1 is MNHEY and CDR2 is SVGEGT. The V gene lost 3 bases and the J gene lost 6 bases, with 9 bases spanning the gap. The CDR3 extends over 12 amino acids. CDR3: CASSYPGIEQYF. CDR3 nucleotides: TGTGCCAGCAGTTATCCGGGGATCGAGCAGTACTTC.

V usage is TRBV27 and J usage is TRBJ2-3; D perhaps matches TRBD2 (6 bases). Trimming took 4 bases from V and 8 from J, leaving 25 bases between them. The CDR3 covers 17 residues. Germline V lookup: CDR1 MNHEY, CDR2 SMNVEV (reference sequence). CDR3 amino acids: CASSSAASSERRVTQYF. The CDR3 DNA sequence: TGTGCCAGCAGTTCGGCCGCCTCTTCGGAGAGGAGGGTTACGCAGTATTTT.

The rearrangement links TRBV29-1 to TRBJ2-7, with D perhaps being TRBD1 or TRBD2 (6 bases each). Germline CDR1 and CDR2: SQVTM and ANQGSEA. Trimming shortened V by 6 bases and J by 5 bases, and 11 bases separated the two germline ends. The CDR3 consists of 11 residues. In DNA, the CDR3 is TGCAGCGTGCAGGGGACTGACGAGCAGTACTTC. Translated: CSVQGTDEQYF.

At least ten counts were recorded for this clonotype. J is TRBJ1-5 and V is TRBV12-3 or TRBV12-4; 7 bases are shared with TRBD1. This CDR3 spans 14 amino acids. The trim removed 7 bases at V and 2 bases at J, leaving 5 bases unmatched. The CDR3 DNA follows: TGTGCCAGCACTACAGGGGCTGGCAATCAGCCCCAGCATTTT. Its protein product is CASTTGAGNQPQHF.

The sample holds many counts of this clonotype. V is TRBV6-2 or TRBV6-3 and J is TRBJ1-3; D unresolved. V lost 2 bases, J lost 0 bases, and 17 bases lay in between. CDR1 and CDR2 (germline): MNHEY, SVGEGT. This CDR3 is 18 amino acids long. This CDR3 reads CASSYLHNRQSSGNTIYF. For the CDR3, the DNA is TGTGCCAGCAGTTACCTCCATAACCGCCAGAGCTCTGGAAACACCATATATTTT.

This clonotype was observed many times. The chain carries TRBV7-2 and TRBJ1-1; unclear D gene. With 2 bases removed from V and 5 bases from J, the gap between germline ends came to 12 bases. The length of the CDR3 is 14 residues. Germline CDR1 and CDR2: SGHTA and FQGNSA. In nucleotides, the CDR3 is TGTGCCAGCAGCTTACAACGCGGGGAGACTGAAGCTTTCTTT. Translated: CASSLQRGETEAFF.